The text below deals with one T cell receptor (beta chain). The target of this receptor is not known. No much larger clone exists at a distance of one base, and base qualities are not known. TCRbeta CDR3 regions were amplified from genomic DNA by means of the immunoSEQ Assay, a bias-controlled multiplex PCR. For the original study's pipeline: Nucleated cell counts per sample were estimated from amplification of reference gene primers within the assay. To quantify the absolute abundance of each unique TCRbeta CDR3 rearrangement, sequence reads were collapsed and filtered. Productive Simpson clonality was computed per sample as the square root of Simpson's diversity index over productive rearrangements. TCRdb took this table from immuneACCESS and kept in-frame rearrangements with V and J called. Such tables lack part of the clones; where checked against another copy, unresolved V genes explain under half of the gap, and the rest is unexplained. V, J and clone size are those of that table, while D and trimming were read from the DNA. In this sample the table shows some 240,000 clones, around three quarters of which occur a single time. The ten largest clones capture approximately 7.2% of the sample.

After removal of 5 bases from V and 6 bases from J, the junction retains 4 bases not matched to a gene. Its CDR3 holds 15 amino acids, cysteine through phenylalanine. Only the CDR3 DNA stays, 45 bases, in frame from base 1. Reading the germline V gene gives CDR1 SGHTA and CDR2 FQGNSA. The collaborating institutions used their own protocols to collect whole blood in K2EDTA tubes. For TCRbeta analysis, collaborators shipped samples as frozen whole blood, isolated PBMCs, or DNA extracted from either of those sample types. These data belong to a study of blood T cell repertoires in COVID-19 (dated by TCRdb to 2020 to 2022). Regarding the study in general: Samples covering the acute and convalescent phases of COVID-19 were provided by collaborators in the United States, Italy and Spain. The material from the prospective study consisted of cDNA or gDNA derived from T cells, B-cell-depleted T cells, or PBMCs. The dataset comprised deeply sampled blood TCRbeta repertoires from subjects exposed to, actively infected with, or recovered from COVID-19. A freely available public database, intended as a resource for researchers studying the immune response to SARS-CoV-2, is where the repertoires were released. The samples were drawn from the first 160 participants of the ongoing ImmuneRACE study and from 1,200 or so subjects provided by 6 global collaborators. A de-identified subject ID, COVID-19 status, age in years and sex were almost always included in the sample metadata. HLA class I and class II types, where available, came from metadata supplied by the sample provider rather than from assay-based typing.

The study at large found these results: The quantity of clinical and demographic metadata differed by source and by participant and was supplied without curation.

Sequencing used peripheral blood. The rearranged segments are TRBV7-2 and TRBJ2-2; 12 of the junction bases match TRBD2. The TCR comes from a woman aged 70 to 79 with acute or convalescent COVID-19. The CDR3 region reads CASSRTSGESGELFF. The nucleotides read TGTGCCAGCAGCCGGACTAGCGGGGAGTCCGGGGAGCTGTTTTTT.